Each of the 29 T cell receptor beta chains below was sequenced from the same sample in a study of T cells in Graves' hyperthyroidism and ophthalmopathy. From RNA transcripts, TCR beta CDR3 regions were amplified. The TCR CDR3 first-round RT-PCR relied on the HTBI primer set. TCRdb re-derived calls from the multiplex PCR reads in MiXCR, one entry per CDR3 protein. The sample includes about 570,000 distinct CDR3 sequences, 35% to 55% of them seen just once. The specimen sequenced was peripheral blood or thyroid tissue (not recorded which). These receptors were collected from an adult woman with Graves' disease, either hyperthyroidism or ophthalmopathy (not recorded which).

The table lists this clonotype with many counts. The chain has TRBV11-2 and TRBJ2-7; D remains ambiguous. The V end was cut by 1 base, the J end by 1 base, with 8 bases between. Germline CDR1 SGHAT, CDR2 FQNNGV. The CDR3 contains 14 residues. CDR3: CASSLGLRSYEQYF. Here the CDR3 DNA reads TGTGCCAGCAGCTTAGGTCTACGATCCTACGAGCAGTACTTC.

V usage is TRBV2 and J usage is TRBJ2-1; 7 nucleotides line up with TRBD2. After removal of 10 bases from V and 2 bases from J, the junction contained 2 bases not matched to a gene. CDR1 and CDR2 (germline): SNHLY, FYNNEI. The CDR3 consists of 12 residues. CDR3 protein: CAIGTTYNEQFF. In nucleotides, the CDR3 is TGTGCCATAGGGACTACCTACAATGAGCAGTTCTTC.

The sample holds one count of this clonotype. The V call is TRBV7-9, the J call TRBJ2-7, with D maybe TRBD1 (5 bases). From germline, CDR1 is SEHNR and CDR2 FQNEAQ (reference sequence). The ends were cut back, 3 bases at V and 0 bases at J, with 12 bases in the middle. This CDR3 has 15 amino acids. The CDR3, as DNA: TGTGCCAGCAGCTTCCAGGGCCCGCCCTCCTACGAGCAGTACTTC. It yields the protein CASSFQGPPSYEQYF.

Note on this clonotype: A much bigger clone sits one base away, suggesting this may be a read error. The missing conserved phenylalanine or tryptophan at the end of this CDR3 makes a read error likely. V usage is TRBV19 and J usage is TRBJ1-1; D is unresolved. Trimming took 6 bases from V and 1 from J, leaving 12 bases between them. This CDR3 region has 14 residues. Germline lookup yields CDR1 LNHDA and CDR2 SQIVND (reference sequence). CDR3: CASSRGRWNTEAFC. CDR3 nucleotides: TGTGCCAGTAGCAGAGGGAGGTGGAACACTGAAGCTTTCTGT.

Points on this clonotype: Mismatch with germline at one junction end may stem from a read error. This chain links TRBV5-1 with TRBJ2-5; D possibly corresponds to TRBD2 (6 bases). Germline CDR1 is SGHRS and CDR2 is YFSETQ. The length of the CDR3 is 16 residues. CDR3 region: CASSPEPGASVGTQYF. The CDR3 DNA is TGTGCCAGCAGCCCAGAACCGGGAGCATCGGTTGGGACCCAGTACTTC. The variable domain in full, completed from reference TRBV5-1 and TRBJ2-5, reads KAGVTQTPRYLIKTRGQQVTLSCSPISGHRSVSWYQQTPGQGLQFLFEYFSETQRNKGNFPGRFSGRQFSNSRSEMNVSTLELGDSALYLCASSPEPGASVGTQYFGPGTRLLVL.

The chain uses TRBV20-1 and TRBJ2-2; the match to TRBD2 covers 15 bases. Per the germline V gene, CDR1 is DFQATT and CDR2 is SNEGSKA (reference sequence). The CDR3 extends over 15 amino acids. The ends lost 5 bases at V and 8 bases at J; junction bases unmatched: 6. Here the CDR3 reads CSALGLAGGSGELFF. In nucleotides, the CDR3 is TGCAGTGCTTTGGGACTAGCGGGAGGTTCGGGGGAGCTGTTTTTT.

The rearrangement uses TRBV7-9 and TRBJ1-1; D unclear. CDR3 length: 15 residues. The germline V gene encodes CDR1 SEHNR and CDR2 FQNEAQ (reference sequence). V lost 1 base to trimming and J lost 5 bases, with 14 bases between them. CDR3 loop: CASSLEYGSKTEAFF. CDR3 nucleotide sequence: TGTGCCAGCAGCTTAGAATACGGCTCGAAAACTGAAGCTTTCTTT. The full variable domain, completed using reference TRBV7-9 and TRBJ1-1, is DTGVSQNPRHKITKRGQNVTFRCDPISEHNRLYWYRQTLGQGPEFLTYFQNEAQLEKSRLLSDRFSAERPKGSFSTLEIQRTEQGDSAMYLCASSLEYGSKTEAFFGQGTRLTVV.

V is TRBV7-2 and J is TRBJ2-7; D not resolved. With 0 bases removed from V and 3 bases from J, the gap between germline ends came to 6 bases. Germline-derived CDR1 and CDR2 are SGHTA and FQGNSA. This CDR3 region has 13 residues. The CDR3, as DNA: TGTGCCAGCAGCTTAGCTTGGGTCTACGAGCAGTACTTC. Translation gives CASSLAWVYEQYF.

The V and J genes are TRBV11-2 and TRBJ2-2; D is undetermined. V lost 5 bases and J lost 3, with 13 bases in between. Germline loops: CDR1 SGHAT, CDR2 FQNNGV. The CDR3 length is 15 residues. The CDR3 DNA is TGTGCCAGCAGCCCCAGCCTTCAGCACACCGGGGAGCTGTTTTTT. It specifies CASSPSLQHTGELFF.

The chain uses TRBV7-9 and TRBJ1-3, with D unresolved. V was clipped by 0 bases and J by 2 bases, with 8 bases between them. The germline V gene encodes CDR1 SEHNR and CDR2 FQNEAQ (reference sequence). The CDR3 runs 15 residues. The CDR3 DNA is TGTGCCAGCAGCTTAGCAGGAGCAACTGGAAACACCATATATTTT. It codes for CASSLAGATGNTIYF.

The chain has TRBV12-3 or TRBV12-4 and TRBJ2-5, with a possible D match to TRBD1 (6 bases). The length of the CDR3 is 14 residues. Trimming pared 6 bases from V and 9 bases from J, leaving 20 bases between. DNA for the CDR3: TGTGCCAGCAGGGGCAGGGGAGCTAATCAGCCCCAGTACTTC. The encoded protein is CASRGRGANQPQYF.

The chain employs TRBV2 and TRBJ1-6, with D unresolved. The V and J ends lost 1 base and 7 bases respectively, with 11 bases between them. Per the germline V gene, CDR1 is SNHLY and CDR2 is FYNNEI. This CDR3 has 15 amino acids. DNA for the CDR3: TGTGCCAGCAGTGAAGTTAGGGTAGGGAATTCACCCCTCCACTTT. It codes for CASSEVRVGNSPLHF.

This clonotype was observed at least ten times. The CDR3 loop reads CAISDRGYGNQPQHF. Here the CDR3 DNA reads TGTGCCATCAGCGACAGGGGGTATGGCAATCAGCCCCAGCATTTT. The chain recombines TRBV10-3 with TRBJ1-5; 9 bases match TRBD1. V dropped 6 bases and J dropped 2; count of bases not matched to a gene: 5. The CDR3 has 15 amino acids. Germline V gene data show CDR1 as ENHRY and CDR2 as SYGVKD.

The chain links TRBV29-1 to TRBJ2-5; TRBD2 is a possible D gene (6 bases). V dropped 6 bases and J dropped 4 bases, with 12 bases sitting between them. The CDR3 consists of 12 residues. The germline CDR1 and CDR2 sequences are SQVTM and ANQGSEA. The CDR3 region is CSVTDGGETQYF. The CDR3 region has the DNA TGCAGCGTCACAGACGGGGGAGAGACCCAGTACTTC.

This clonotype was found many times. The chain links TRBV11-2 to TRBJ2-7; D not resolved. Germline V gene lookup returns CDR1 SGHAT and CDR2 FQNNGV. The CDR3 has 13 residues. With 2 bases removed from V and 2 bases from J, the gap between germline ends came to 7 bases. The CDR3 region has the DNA TGTGCCAGCAGCTTATCAAATACCTACGAGCAGTACTTC. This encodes CASSLSNTYEQYF.

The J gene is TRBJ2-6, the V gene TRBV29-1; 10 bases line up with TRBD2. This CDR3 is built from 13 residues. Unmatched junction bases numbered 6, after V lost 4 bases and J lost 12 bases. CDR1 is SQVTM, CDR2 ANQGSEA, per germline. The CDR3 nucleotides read TGCAGCGTTGGGGGAGCGGGAGGGCGCGTCCTGACTTTC. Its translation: CSVGGAGGRVLTF.

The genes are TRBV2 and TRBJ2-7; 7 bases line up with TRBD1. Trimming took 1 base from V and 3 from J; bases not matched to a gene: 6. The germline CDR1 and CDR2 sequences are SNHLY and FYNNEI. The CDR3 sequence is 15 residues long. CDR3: CASSEGQGGGYEQYF. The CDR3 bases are TGTGCCAGCAGTGAAGGACAGGGTGGAGGCTACGAGCAGTACTTC.

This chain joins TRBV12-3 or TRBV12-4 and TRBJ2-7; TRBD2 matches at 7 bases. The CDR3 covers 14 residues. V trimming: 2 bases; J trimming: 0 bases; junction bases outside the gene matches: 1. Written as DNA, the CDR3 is TGTGCCAGCAGTTTAAGGGAGGGCTCCTACGAGCAGTACTTC. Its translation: CASSLREGSYEQYF.

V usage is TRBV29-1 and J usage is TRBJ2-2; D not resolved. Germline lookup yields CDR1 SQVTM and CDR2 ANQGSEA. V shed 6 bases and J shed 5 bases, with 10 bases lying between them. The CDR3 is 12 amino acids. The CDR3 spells CSVPAWTGELFF. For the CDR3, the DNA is TGCAGCGTCCCGGCCTGGACCGGGGAGCTGTTTTTT.

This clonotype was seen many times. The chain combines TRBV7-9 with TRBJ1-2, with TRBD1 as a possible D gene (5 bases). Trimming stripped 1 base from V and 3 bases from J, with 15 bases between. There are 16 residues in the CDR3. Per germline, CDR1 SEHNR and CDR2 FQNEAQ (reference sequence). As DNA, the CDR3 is TGTGCCAGCAGCTTAGGTTCTCGGGGGGATCACTATGGCTACACCTTC. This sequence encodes CASSLGSRGDHYGYTF. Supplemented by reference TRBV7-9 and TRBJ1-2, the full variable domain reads DTGVSQNPRHKITKRGQNVTFRCDPISEHNRLYWYRQTLGQGPEFLTYFQNEAQLEKSRLLSDRFSAERPKGSFSTLEIQRTEQGDSAMYLCASSLGSRGDHYGYTFGSGTRLTVV.

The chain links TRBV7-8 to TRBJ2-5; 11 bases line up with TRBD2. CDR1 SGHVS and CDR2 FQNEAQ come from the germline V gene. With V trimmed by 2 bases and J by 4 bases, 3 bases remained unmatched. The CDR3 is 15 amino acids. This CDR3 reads CASSLMLAGGETQYF. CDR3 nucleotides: TGTGCCAGCAGCTTAATGCTAGCGGGAGGAGAGACCCAGTACTTC.

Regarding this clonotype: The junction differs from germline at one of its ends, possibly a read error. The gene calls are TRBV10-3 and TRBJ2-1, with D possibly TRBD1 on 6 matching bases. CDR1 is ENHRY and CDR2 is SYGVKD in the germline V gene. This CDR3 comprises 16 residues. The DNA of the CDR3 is TGTGCCATCAGTGAGGGACAGATCGGCCCCCACAATCAGCAGTTCTTC. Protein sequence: CAISEGQIGPHNQQFF.

CDR3 coding DNA: TGCAGCGTTGAAAGGCAGGGAACAGATACGCAGTATTTT. As protein: CSVERQGTDTQYF. The rearrangement joins TRBV29-1 to TRBJ2-3; possible D gene TRBD1, 5 bases. The CDR3 spans 13 residues. Per the germline V gene, CDR1 is SQVTM and CDR2 is ANQGSEA. V lost 2 bases and J 3 bases, leaving 9 bases between the germline ends.

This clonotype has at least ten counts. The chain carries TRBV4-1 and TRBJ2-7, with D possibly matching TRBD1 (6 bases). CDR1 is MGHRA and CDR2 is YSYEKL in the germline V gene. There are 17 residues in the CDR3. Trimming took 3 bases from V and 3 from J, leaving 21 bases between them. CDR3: CASSHATGTNRFYEQYF. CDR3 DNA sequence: TGCGCCAGCAGCCATGCCACCGGGACAAACAGGTTCTACGAGCAGTACTTC.

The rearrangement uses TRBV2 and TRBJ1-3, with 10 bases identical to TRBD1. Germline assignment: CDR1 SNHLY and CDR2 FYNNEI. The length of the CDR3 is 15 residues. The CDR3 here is CVGGTGALSGNTIYF. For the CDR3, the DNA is TGTGTCGGGGGGACAGGGGCCCTCTCTGGAAACACCATATATTTT.

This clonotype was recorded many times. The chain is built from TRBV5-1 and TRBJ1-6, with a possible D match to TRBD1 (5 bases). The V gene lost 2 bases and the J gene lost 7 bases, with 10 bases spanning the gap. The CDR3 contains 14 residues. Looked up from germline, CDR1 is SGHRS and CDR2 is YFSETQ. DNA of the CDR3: TGCGCCAGCAGCTTTTCCGGGGGAAATTCACCCCTCCACTTT. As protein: CASSFSGGNSPLHF.

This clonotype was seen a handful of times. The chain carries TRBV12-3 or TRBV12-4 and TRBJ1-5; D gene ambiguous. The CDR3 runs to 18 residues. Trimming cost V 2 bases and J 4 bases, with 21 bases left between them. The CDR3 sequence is CASSLNSGVWGKNQPQHF. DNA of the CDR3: TGTGCCAGCAGTTTAAACTCCGGAGTATGGGGAAAAAATCAGCCCCAGCATTTT.

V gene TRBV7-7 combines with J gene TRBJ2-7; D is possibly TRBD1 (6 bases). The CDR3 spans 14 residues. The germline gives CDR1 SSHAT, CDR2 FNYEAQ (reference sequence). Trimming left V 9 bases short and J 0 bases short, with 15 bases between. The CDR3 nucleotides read TGTGCCAGTAGTTGGGACACGAACTCCTACGAGCAGTACTTC. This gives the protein CASSWDTNSYEQYF.

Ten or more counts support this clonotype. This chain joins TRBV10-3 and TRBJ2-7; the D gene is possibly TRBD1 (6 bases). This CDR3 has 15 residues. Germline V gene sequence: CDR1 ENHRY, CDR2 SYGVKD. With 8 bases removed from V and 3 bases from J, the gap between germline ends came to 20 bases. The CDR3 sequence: CAIGQWDTINYEQYF. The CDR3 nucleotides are TGTGCCATCGGTCAATGGGACACCATAAACTACGAGCAGTACTTC.